The T cell receptor beta chain described here comes from a study of blood T cells in healthy people across ages. Study-wide results and caveats: Per-million-T-cell TCR beta diversity fell roughly linearly with age.

Using a J-beta primer mix together with a sample-barcoded 5' primer, a second PCR was run for about 7 to 12 cycles. Every cDNA molecule bore a tag from a template-switch adaptor containing 12 random nucleotides. TCRdb independently ran MiXCR on the 5' RACE reads; one entry per CDR3 protein. The table lists about 1.8 million distinct CDR3 sequences, around 48% of them singletons. Ranging in age from roughly 6 to 95, the donors were healthy Caucasian individuals from Russia. A minimum of 6.5 million PBMCs was isolated per sample. This clonotype appeared a few times. Its antigen is unidentified. The V end lost 4 bases, the J end lost 3 bases, and 14 bases lay between the germline ends. The CDR3 is 15 amino acids. Germline assignment: CDR1 ENHRY and CDR2 SYGVKD.

The genes are TRBV10-3 and TRBJ2-3; possibly TRBD2 for D (5 bases). The sequencing sample was made of blood. The clonotype was recovered from a middle-aged woman in good health. The CDR3 spells CAISVGREITDTQYF. In DNA, the CDR3 is TGTGCCATCAGTGTTGGAAGGGAGATAACAGATACGCAGTATTTT.